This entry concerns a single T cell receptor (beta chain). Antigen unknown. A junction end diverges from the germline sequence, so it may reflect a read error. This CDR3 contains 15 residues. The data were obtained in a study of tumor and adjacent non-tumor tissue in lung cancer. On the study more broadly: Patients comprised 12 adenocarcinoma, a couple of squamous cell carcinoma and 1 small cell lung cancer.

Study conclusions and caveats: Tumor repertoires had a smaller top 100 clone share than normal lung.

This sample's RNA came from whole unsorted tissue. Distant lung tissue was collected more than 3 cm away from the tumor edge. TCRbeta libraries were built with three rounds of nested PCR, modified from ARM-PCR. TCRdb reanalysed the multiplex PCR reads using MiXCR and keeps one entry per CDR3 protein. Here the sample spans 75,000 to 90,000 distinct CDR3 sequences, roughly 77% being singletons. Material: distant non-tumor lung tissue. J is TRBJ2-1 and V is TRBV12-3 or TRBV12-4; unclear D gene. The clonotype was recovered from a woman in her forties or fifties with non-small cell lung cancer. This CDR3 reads CASSISGLLNNEQFF. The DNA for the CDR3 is TGTGCCAGCAGTATTTCTGGTTTGTTGAACAATGAGCAGTTCTTT.